This T cell receptor (beta chain) was captured by sequencing in a study of blood T cells in healthy people across ages. The CDR3 runs 14 residues. Germline CDR1 and CDR2: LGHNA and YSLEER. With a J-beta primer mix and a sample-barcoded 5' primer, a second PCR ran about 7 to 11 cycles. MiXCR, run by TCRdb on the 5' RACE reads, gives a single entry per CDR3 protein. The data hold 790,000 or so distinct CDR3 sequences, with roughly 56% observed a single time. The source is a man between 40 and 49 years old in good health. The chain links TRBV4-3 to TRBJ2-5, with 8 bases matching TRBD2. The assigned J gene may be wrong: the sequence end matches TRBJ2-7 better. The sequencing input was blood. In DNA, the CDR3 is TGCGCCAGCAGCCCTAGAAGGCTAGCGGGCGAGCAGTACTTC. This sequence encodes CASSPRRLAGEQYF.